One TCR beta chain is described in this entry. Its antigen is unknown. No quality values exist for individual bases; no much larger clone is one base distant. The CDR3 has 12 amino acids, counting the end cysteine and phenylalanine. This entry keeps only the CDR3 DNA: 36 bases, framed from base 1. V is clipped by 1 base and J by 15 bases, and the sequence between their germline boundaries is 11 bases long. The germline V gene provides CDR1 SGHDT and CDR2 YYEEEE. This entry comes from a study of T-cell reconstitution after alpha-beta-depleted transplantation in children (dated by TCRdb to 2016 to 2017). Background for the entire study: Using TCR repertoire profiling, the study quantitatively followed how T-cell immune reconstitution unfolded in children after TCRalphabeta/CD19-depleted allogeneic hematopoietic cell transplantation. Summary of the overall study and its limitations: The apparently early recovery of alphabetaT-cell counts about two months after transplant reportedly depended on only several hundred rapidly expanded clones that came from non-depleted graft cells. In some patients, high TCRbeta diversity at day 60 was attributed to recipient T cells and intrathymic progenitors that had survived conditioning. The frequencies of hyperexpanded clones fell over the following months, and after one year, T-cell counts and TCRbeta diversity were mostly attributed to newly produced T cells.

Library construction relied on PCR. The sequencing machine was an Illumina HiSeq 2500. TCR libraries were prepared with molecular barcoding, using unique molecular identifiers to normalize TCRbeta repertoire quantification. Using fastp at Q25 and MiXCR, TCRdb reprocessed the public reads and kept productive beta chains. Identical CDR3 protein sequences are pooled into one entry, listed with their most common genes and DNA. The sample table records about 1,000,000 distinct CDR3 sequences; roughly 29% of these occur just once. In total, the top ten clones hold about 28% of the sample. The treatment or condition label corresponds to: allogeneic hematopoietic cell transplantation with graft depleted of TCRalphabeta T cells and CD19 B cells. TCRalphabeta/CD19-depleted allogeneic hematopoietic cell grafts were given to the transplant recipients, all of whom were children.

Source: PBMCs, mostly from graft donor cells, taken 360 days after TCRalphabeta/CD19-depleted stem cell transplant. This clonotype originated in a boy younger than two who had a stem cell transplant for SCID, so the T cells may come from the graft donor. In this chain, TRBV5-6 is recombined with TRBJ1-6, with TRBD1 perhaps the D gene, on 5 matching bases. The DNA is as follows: TGTGCCAGCAGCTTGTACGGGGGGATCCTCCACTTT. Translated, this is CASSLYGGILHF.